The 6 T cell receptor beta chains listed next were all sequenced from one sample in a study of shared clonotypes between healthy human individuals. Repertoires were generated with immunoSEQ multiplex PCR, while TCRdb's copy carries only in-frame clones and drops some. The data show 80,000 to 100,000 clones, almost 70% seen once. Sequences were obtained from memory CD8+ T cells sorted from blood. Subset defined: CD45RO+ cells pooled with CCR7-negative TemRA cells. These receptors originate from a man between 25 and 39 years old in good health.

At least ten counts were recorded for this clone. This chain uses TRBV6-5 with TRBJ2-1; TRBD2 aligns across 14 bases. The CDR3 contains 15 residues. V was pared by 6 bases and J by 6 bases, with 4 bases of the junction left unmatched. Germline loops: CDR1 MNHEY, CDR2 SVGAGI. In DNA form, the CDR3 reads TGTGCCAGCAGCGGAGGGACTAGCGGGGGCAATGAGCAGTTCTTC. Protein sequence: CASSGGTSGGNEQFF.

The V call is TRBV2, the J call TRBJ1-4; D may be TRBD1 (5 bases). There are 13 residues in the CDR3. CDR1 and CDR2 from the germline V gene are SNHLY and FYNNEI. The V end was cut by 4 bases, the J end by 6 bases, with 9 bases between. CDR3 amino acids: CASSASGHEKLFF. The CDR3 DNA reads TGTGCCAGCAGTGCGTCGGGACATGAAAAACTGTTTTTT.

The chain combines TRBV30 with TRBJ2-3; 7 bases are shared with TRBD2. J gave up 5 bases and V 0 bases, and 11 bases lay outside the gene matches. The CDR3 is 16 residues long. Germline loops: CDR1 GTSNPN, CDR2 SVGIG (reference sequence). This CDR3 reads CAWSVRLADKGDTQYF. In DNA, the CDR3 is TGTGCCTGGAGTGTGCGCCTAGCGGATAAGGGAGATACGCAGTATTTT.

This clone appeared once. The chain is built from TRBV7-8 and TRBJ2-7; D is possibly TRBD2 (6 bases). With 2 bases removed from V and 3 bases from J, the gap between germline ends came to 14 bases. From germline, CDR1 is SGHVS and CDR2 FQNEAQ. This CDR3 contains 15 residues. The CDR3: CASSLTRGGVYEQYF. The CDR3 DNA follows: TGTGCCAGCAGCTTAACGCGGGGAGGAGTCTACGAGCAGTACTTC.

On this clone: Other DNA sequences of this sample code for an identical CDR3. Here the CDR3 reads CATSRDQSYEQYF. CDR3 in DNA: TGTGCCACCAGCAGAGATCAATCCTACGAGCAGTACTTC. The chain is built from TRBV15 and TRBJ2-7; D is ambiguous. Germline loops: CDR1 LNHNV, CDR2 YYDKDF (reference sequence). V lost 0 bases, J lost 1 base, and 4 bases lay in between. The CDR3 loop spans 13 amino acids.

V is TRBV11-2 and J is TRBJ2-2; 8 bases are shared with TRBD2. J was trimmed by 11 bases and V by 0 bases; bases with no gene match: 11. The CDR3 runs to 16 residues. Germline CDR1 SGHAT, CDR2 FQNNGV. CDR3 protein: CASSLESAGAFLELFF. The CDR3 nucleotides read TGTGCCAGCAGCTTAGAATCAGCGGGAGCCTTTCTCGAGCTGTTTTTT.